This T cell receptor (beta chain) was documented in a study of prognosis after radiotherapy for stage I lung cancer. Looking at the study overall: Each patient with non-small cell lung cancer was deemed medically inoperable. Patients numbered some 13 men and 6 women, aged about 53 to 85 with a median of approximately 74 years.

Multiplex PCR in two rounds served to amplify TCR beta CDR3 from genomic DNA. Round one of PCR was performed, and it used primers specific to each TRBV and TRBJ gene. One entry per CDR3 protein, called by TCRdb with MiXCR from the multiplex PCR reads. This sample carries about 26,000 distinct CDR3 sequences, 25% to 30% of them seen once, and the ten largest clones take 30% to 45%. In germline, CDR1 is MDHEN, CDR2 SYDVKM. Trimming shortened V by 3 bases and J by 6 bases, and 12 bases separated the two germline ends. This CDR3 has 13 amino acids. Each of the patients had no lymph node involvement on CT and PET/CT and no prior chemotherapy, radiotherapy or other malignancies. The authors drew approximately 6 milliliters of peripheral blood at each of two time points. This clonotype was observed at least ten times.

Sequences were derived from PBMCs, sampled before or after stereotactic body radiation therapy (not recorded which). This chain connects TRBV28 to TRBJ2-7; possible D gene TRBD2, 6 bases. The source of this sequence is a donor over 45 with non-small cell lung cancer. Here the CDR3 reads CASSFNRRGEQYF. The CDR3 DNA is TGTGCCAGCAGTTTTAATCGGAGGGGCGAGCAGTACTTC. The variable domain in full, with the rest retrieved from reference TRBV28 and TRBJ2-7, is DVKVTQSSRYLVKRTGEKVFLECVQDMDHENMFWYRQDPGLGLRLIYFSYDVKMKEKGDIPEGYSVSREKKERFSLILESASTNQTSMYLCASSFNRRGEQYFGPGTRLTVT.